Listed below are T cell receptor beta chains from one sample, sequenced in a study of blood T cell repertoires in COVID-19. Data came from immunoSEQ multiplex PCR; TCRdb stores just in-frame clones and leaves some out. The sample gives a few hundred thousand clones, roughly 81% of which show up once; around 2.9% is in the top ten. The sequenced sample consisted of peripheral blood. Every receptor here comes from a man aged 50 to 60 who had recovered from COVID-19. The CDR3 runs from the conserved cysteine through the conserved F or W. The order of the fields is CDR3 protein, CDR3 DNA, D gene, V gene, J gene, clone size. A D gene is named only where the DNA matches it firmly. Not all rows give a size; the values are once, few, many and, for expanded clones, a class.

CDR3aa: CASSFSGAVIGYTF
CDR3nt: TGCGCCAGCAGCTTCTCAGGGGCCGTAATTGGCTACACCTTC
d_gene: -
v_gene: TRBV5-1
j_gene: TRBJ1-2
abundance: few

CDR3aa: CASSLQGVRSGNTIYF
CDR3nt: TGTGCCAGCAGTTTACAGGGGGTCAGGTCTGGAAACACCATATATTTT
d_gene: TRBD1
v_gene: TRBV28
j_gene: TRBJ1-3
abundance: -

CDR3aa: CASTVISGREETQYF
CDR3nt: TGTGCCAGCACGGTGATTAGCGGGAGGGAAGAGACCCAGTACTTC
d_gene: TRBD2
v_gene: TRBV6-5
j_gene: TRBJ2-5
abundance: -

CDR3aa: CASSSGQGGEKLFF
CDR3nt: TGCGCCAGCAGCTCCGGACAGGGTGGGGAAAAACTGTTTTTT
d_gene: TRBD1
v_gene: TRBV5-1
j_gene: TRBJ1-4
abundance: -

CDR3aa: CASIRLAGGYGEQYF
CDR3nt: TGTGCCAGCATCAGACTAGCGGGAGGTTACGGCGAGCAGTACTTC
d_gene: TRBD2
v_gene: TRBV6-5
j_gene: TRBJ2-7
abundance: -

CDR3aa: CASSEIGGSNYGYTF
CDR3nt: TGTGCCAGCAGTGAAATAGGAGGGTCGAACTATGGCTACACCTTC
d_gene: -
v_gene: TRBV6-1
j_gene: TRBJ1-2
abundance: -

CDR3aa: CASRGPSRQNEKLFF
CDR3nt: TGTGCCAGCAGGGGCCCCTCCAGGCAAAATGAAAAACTGTTTTTT
d_gene: -
v_gene: TRBV28
j_gene: TRBJ1-4
abundance: -

CDR3aa: CASSSSGSSYNEQFF
CDR3nt: TGTGCCAGCAGTTCTAGCGGGAGCTCCTACAATGAGCAGTTCTTC
d_gene: TRBD2
v_gene: TRBV27
j_gene: TRBJ2-1
abundance: once

CDR3aa: CASSHLDRGGTEAFF
CDR3nt: TGTGCCAGTAGTCACTTGGACAGGGGTGGCACTGAAGCTTTCTTT
d_gene: TRBD1
v_gene: TRBV19
j_gene: TRBJ1-1
abundance: -

CDR3aa: CATATGYQPQHF
CDR3nt: TGTGCCACCGCGACAGGGTATCAGCCCCAGCATTTT
d_gene: TRBD1
v_gene: TRBV19
j_gene: TRBJ1-5
abundance: once

CDR3aa: CASSLGGGTDTQYF
CDR3nt: TGTGCCAGCAGTCTAGGAGGGGGCACAGATACGCAGTATTTT
d_gene: -
v_gene: TRBV9
j_gene: TRBJ2-3
abundance: -

CDR3aa: CASSFGGNTEAFF
CDR3nt: TGTGCCAGCAGCTTTGGCGGGAACACTGAAGCTTTCTTT
d_gene: -
v_gene: TRBV7-2
j_gene: TRBJ1-1
abundance: -

CDR3aa: CAISEETGETTEAFF
CDR3nt: TGTGCCATCAGTGAGGAGACAGGGGAAACCACTGAAGCTTTCTTT
d_gene: TRBD1
v_gene: TRBV10-3
j_gene: TRBJ1-1
abundance: -

CDR3aa: CASSPHRVEQFF
CDR3nt: TGTGCCAGCAGCCCACACAGGGTTGAGCAGTTCTTC
d_gene: -
v_gene: TRBV6-5
j_gene: TRBJ2-1
abundance: once

CDR3aa: CASSIVDSSSNEQFF
CDR3nt: TGTGCCAGTAGTATTGTAGACAGCTCCTCCAATGAGCAGTTCTTC
d_gene: -
v_gene: TRBV19
j_gene: TRBJ2-1
abundance: -

CDR3aa: CASSLLAGYEQYF
CDR3nt: TGTGCCAGCAGCCTCCTAGCGGGATACGAGCAGTACTTC
d_gene: TRBD2
v_gene: TRBV7-2
j_gene: TRBJ2-7
abundance: -

CDR3aa: CASSLQTGNYGYTF
CDR3nt: TGTGCCAGCAGCCTCCAAACAGGGAACTATGGCTACACCTTC
d_gene: -
v_gene: TRBV7-2
j_gene: TRBJ1-2
abundance: -

CDR3aa: CASRTGQGRYTF
CDR3nt: TGTGCCAGCAGAACAGGACAGGGTCGCTACACCTTC
d_gene: TRBD1
v_gene: TRBV27
j_gene: TRBJ1-2
abundance: few

CDR3aa: CASSLAYRVSYEQYF
CDR3nt: TGTGCCAGCAGTTTAGCTTACCGGGTATCCTACGAGCAGTACTTC
d_gene: -
v_gene: TRBV28
j_gene: TRBJ2-7
abundance: -

CDR3aa: CASSLSGTGGYGYTF
CDR3nt: TGTGCCAGCAGTTTAAGTGGGACAGGGGGCTATGGCTACACCTTC
d_gene: TRBD1
v_gene: TRBV28
j_gene: TRBJ1-2
abundance: -

CDR3aa: CASSSPPYSIYGYTF
CDR3nt: TGTGCCAGCAGTTCCCCGCCATACAGCATCTATGGCTACACCTTC
d_gene: -
v_gene: TRBV6-2/TRBV6-3
j_gene: TRBJ1-2
abundance: -

CDR3aa: CASSLSGTSGYEQYF
CDR3nt: TGCGCCAGCAGCTTATCCGGGACTAGCGGCTACGAGCAGTACTTC
d_gene: TRBD2
v_gene: TRBV5-1
j_gene: TRBJ2-7
abundance: -

CDR3aa: CASSLFRQNTEAFF
CDR3nt: TGTGCCAGCAGCTTATTCCGACAGAACACTGAAGCTTTCTTT
d_gene: -
v_gene: TRBV7-2
j_gene: TRBJ1-1
abundance: -

CDR3aa: CASSMERSRSPLHF
CDR3nt: TGTGCCAGCAGCATGGAGAGGAGTCGATCACCCCTCCACTTT
d_gene: -
v_gene: TRBV7-8
j_gene: TRBJ1-6
abundance: -

CDR3aa: CASSRLSSGSRYNEQFF
CDR3nt: TGTGCCAGCAGCCGATTAAGTAGCGGGAGTAGGTACAATGAGCAGTTCTTC
d_gene: TRBD2
v_gene: TRBV3-1/TRBV3-2
j_gene: TRBJ2-1
abundance: -

CDR3aa: CASSLVAGYENEQFF
CDR3nt: TGTGCCAGCAGCTTAGTGGCAGGGTATGAGAATGAGCAGTTCTTC
d_gene: -
v_gene: TRBV7-9
j_gene: TRBJ2-1
abundance: -

CDR3aa: CASSPQAGGSYNEQFF
CDR3nt: TGTGCCAGCAGCCCCCAAGCGGGAGGGTCCTACAATGAGCAGTTCTTC
d_gene: TRBD2
v_gene: TRBV3-1/TRBV3-2
j_gene: TRBJ2-1
abundance: few

CDR3aa: CATSDYKAGQETQYF
CDR3nt: TGTGCCACCAGTGATTATAAAGCAGGTCAAGAGACCCAGTACTTC
d_gene: -
v_gene: TRBV24-1
j_gene: TRBJ2-5
abundance: few

CDR3aa: CASSFWGGTEAFF
CDR3nt: TGTGCCAGCAGTTTTTGGGGAGGCACTGAAGCTTTCTTT
d_gene: -
v_gene: TRBV27
j_gene: TRBJ1-1
abundance: -

CDR3aa: CASSLASAGANVLTF
CDR3nt: TGTGCCAGCAGCTTAGCATCAGCTGGGGCCAACGTCCTGACTTTC
d_gene: -
v_gene: TRBV7-9
j_gene: TRBJ2-6
abundance: -

CDR3aa: CASSSGTSPTGDTQYF
CDR3nt: TGCGCCAGCAGCTCGGGGACTTCCCCTACTGGAGATACGCAGTATTTT
d_gene: -
v_gene: TRBV5-1
j_gene: TRBJ2-3
abundance: -

CDR3aa: CASSSRDKQETQYF
CDR3nt: TGTGCCAGCAGCTCCCGGGACAAGCAAGAGACCCAGTACTTC
d_gene: -
v_gene: TRBV7-2
j_gene: TRBJ2-5
abundance: -

CDR3aa: CASSPSQGESHEQYF
CDR3nt: TGTGCCAGCTCACCAAGTCAGGGGGAAAGTCACGAGCAGTACTTC
d_gene: TRBD1
v_gene: TRBV18
j_gene: TRBJ2-7
abundance: -

CDR3aa: CASSGGYYEQYF
CDR3nt: TGTGCCAGCTCCGGGGGATACTACGAGCAGTACTTC
d_gene: -
v_gene: TRBV6-1
j_gene: TRBJ2-7
abundance: once

CDR3aa: CASSPTRQAPYTF
CDR3nt: TGTGCCAGCAGCCCGACCCGACAGGCCCCCTACACCTTC
d_gene: -
v_gene: TRBV3-1/TRBV3-2
j_gene: TRBJ1-2
abundance: -

CDR3aa: CASSLGGNYGYTF
CDR3nt: TGTGCCAGCAGCTTGGGGGGAAACTATGGCTACACCTTC
d_gene: -
v_gene: TRBV7-2
j_gene: TRBJ1-2
abundance: few

CDR3aa: CASSATSETQYF
CDR3nt: TGTGCCAGCAGTGCGACTAGCGAGACCCAGTACTTC
d_gene: TRBD2
v_gene: TRBV2
j_gene: TRBJ2-5
abundance: -

CDR3aa: CASSAKGGAAYEQYF
CDR3nt: TGTGCCAGCAGTGCTAAAGGGGGCGCGGCCTACGAGCAGTACTTC
d_gene: TRBD1
v_gene: TRBV2
j_gene: TRBJ2-7
abundance: -

CDR3aa: CATSRESGSSYNEQFF
CDR3nt: TGTGCCACCAGCAGAGAAAGCGGGTCATCCTACAATGAGCAGTTCTTC
d_gene: -
v_gene: TRBV15
j_gene: TRBJ2-1
abundance: -

CDR3aa: CASSPGAGTLEFF
CDR3nt: TGTGCCAGCTCACCAGGGGCGGGAACGCTGGAGTTCTTC
d_gene: -
v_gene: TRBV18
j_gene: TRBJ2-1
abundance: once

CDR3aa: CASSFPTGASNIQYF
CDR3nt: TGTGCCAGCAGTTTCCCGACAGGGGCATCAAACATTCAGTACTTC
d_gene: TRBD1
v_gene: TRBV28
j_gene: TRBJ2-4
abundance: -

CDR3aa: CATRSRDIDNEQFF
CDR3nt: TGTGCCACCAGGAGTCGAGACATAGACAATGAGCAGTTCTTC
d_gene: -
v_gene: TRBV24-1
j_gene: TRBJ2-1
abundance: -

CDR3aa: CASSPVQGYGYTF
CDR3nt: TGTGCCAGCTCACCAGTACAGGGATATGGCTACACCTTC
d_gene: -
v_gene: TRBV18
j_gene: TRBJ1-2
abundance: -

CDR3aa: CASSQRASGGTDTQYF
CDR3nt: TGTGCCAGCAGCCAAAGGGCAAGCGGGGGCACAGATACGCAGTATTTT
d_gene: TRBD2
v_gene: TRBV14
j_gene: TRBJ2-3
abundance: -

CDR3aa: CAWDRGFSNQPQHF
CDR3nt: TGTGCCTGGGATCGAGGGTTCAGCAATCAGCCCCAGCATTTT
d_gene: -
v_gene: TRBV30
j_gene: TRBJ1-5
abundance: -

CDR3aa: CASSKGTNNEQFF
CDR3nt: TGTGCCAGCAGCAAAGGGACTAACAATGAGCAGTTCTTC
d_gene: TRBD2
v_gene: TRBV7-9
j_gene: TRBJ2-1
abundance: once

CDR3aa: CASSPQSLTNTGELFF
CDR3nt: TGTGCCAGTAGTCCCCAATCTTTGACTAACACCGGGGAGCTGTTTTTT
d_gene: -
v_gene: TRBV19
j_gene: TRBJ2-2
abundance: -

CDR3aa: CASSLEGRGEQFF
CDR3nt: TGTGCCAGCAGTTTGGAGGGAAGGGGTGAGCAGTTCTTC
d_gene: -
v_gene: TRBV27
j_gene: TRBJ2-1
abundance: -

CDR3aa: CASRDTGQGYSPLHF
CDR3nt: TGTGCCAGCAGGGACACTGGACAGGGGTATTCACCCCTCCACTTT
d_gene: TRBD1
v_gene: TRBV6-5
j_gene: TRBJ1-6
abundance: -

CDR3aa: CASSRGQASGNTIYF
CDR3nt: TGTGCCAGTAGTAGGGGACAGGCCTCTGGAAACACCATATATTTT
d_gene: TRBD1
v_gene: TRBV19
j_gene: TRBJ1-3
abundance: once

CDR3aa: CASSLGQAGGQTQYF
CDR3nt: TGTGCCAGCAGCTTAGGTCAAGCGGGAGGTCAGACCCAGTACTTC
d_gene: TRBD2
v_gene: TRBV11-2
j_gene: TRBJ2-5
abundance: -